A selection of T cell receptor beta chains follows, all from one sample in a study of T cells in Graves' hyperthyroidism and ophthalmopathy. TCRdb redid the calling of the multiplex PCR reads with MiXCR, one entry per CDR3 protein. The sample includes some 270,000 distinct CDR3 sequences, around 25% of them seen just once. Sequenced input: blood. These TCRs come from a woman aged 40 to 50 with Graves' ophthalmopathy. Both conserved end residues are part of each CDR3. Fields, in order: clone size, D gene, V gene, J gene, CDR3 protein, CDR3 DNA. D genes are given only for firm matches. Clone size is shown for a subset of rows, as once, few, many or a class of expanded clone.

clone_size: -; d_call: -; v_call: TRBV12-5; j_call: TRBJ2-7; cdr3_aa: CASGSGRAYEQYF; cdr3_nt: TGTGCTAGTGGTTCGGGACGGGCCTACGAGCAGTACTTC
clone_size: -; d_call: -; v_call: TRBV27; j_call: TRBJ1-2; cdr3_aa: CASGSAGHYGYTF; cdr3_nt: TGTGCCAGCGGGTCAGCTGGGCACTATGGCTACACCTTC
clone_size: few; d_call: TRBD2; v_call: TRBV9; j_call: TRBJ2-5; cdr3_aa: CAGSVGTSVSRGETQYF; cdr3_nt: TGTGCCGGCAGCGTCGGGACTAGCGTCTCCAGGGGGGAGACCCAGTACTTC
clone_size: many; d_call: -; v_call: TRBV20-1; j_call: TRBJ2-7; cdr3_aa: CSARVGYEQYF; cdr3_nt: TGCAGTGCTAGAGTGGGCTACGAGCAGTACTTC
clone_size: many; d_call: TRBD2; v_call: TRBV20-1; j_call: TRBJ2-2; cdr3_aa: CSARTSGSTGELFF; cdr3_nt: TGCAGTGCGAGGACTAGCGGGAGCACCGGGGAGCTGTTTTTT
clone_size: -; d_call: -; v_call: TRBV7-2; j_call: TRBJ2-5; cdr3_aa: CASSFGGWDQETQYF; cdr3_nt: TGTGCCAGCAGCTTCGGCGGCTGGGACCAAGAGACCCAGTACTTC
clone_size: many; d_call: -; v_call: TRBV7-9; j_call: TRBJ1-1; cdr3_aa: CACQPGPSNTEAFF; cdr3_nt: TGTGCCTGCCAACCGGGGCCCTCCAACACTGAAGCTTTCTTT
clone_size: many; d_call: TRBD2; v_call: TRBV6-5; j_call: TRBJ2-7; cdr3_aa: CASSPFGLGSQYEQYF; cdr3_nt: TGTGCCAGCAGTCCTTTTGGACTAGGATCTCAGTACGAGCAGTACTTC
clone_size: -; d_call: TRBD1; v_call: TRBV18; j_call: TRBJ1-5; cdr3_aa: CASSHDREVDF; cdr3_nt: TGTGCCAGCTCACATGACAGGGAAGTGGATTTT
clone_size: many; d_call: -; v_call: TRBV20-1; j_call: TRBJ1-2; cdr3_aa: CSAARGNYGYTF; cdr3_nt: TGCAGTGCAGCGAGGGGTAACTATGGCTACACCTTC
clone_size: many; d_call: -; v_call: TRBV20-1; j_call: TRBJ2-7; cdr3_aa: CSVRLGPYEQYF; cdr3_nt: TGCAGTGTGAGACTAGGGCCCTACGAGCAGTACTTC
clone_size: many; d_call: -; v_call: TRBV27; j_call: TRBJ2-7; cdr3_aa: CASSWGSSFYEQYF; cdr3_nt: TGTGCCAGCAGTTGGGGTAGCAGCTTCTACGAGCAGTACTTC
clone_size: many; d_call: -; v_call: TRBV30; j_call: TRBJ2-7; cdr3_aa: CAWNRGNLYEQYF; cdr3_nt: TGTGCCTGGAATAGGGGGAACCTCTACGAGCAGTACTTC
clone_size: many; d_call: TRBD2; v_call: TRBV14; j_call: TRBJ2-7; cdr3_aa: CASSQAGLGVKQYF; cdr3_nt: TGTGCCAGCAGCCAAGCGGGACTAGGGGTGAAGCAGTACTTC
clone_size: many; d_call: TRBD1; v_call: TRBV4-1; j_call: TRBJ2-7; cdr3_aa: CASSQAGDSPYEQYF; cdr3_nt: TGCGCCAGCAGCCAAGCTGGGGACAGCCCCTACGAGCAGTACTTC
clone_size: many; d_call: -; v_call: TRBV6-2/TRBV6-3; j_call: TRBJ2-6; cdr3_aa: CASSYAVSGANVLTF; cdr3_nt: TGTGCCAGCAGTTACGCAGTCTCTGGGGCCAACGTCCTGACTTTC
clone_size: many; d_call: -; v_call: TRBV12-3/TRBV12-4; j_call: TRBJ1-1; cdr3_aa: CASSLQVKGTEAFF; cdr3_nt: TGTGCCAGCAGTTTACAGGTGAAGGGGACTGAAGCTTTCTTT
clone_size: -; d_call: -; v_call: TRBV15; j_call: TRBJ2-5; cdr3_aa: CATSRDLQYQETQYF; cdr3_nt: TGTGCCACCAGCAGAGATTTGCAGTACCAAGAGACCCAGTACTTC
clone_size: many; d_call: TRBD1; v_call: TRBV20-1; j_call: TRBJ1-5; cdr3_aa: CSAITSGTGGLDQPQHF; cdr3_nt: TGCAGTGCCATAACCTCCGGGACAGGTGGGTTGGATCAGCCCCAGCATTTT
clone_size: many; d_call: -; v_call: TRBV5-6; j_call: TRBJ1-1; cdr3_aa: CASSRGAAEAFF; cdr3_nt: TGTGCCAGCAGCAGAGGGGCGGCTGAAGCTTTCTTT
clone_size: many; d_call: TRBD1; v_call: TRBV24-1; j_call: TRBJ2-2; cdr3_aa: CATRETGWAGELFF; cdr3_nt: TGTGCCACCAGGGAGACAGGGTGGGCCGGGGAGCTGTTTTTT
clone_size: many; d_call: -; v_call: TRBV4-2; j_call: TRBJ1-1; cdr3_aa: CASSQESQGGTEAFF; cdr3_nt: TGTGCCAGCAGCCAAGAAAGTCAGGGAGGCACTGAAGCTTTCTTT
clone_size: many; d_call: TRBD2; v_call: TRBV5-4; j_call: TRBJ2-5; cdr3_aa: CASSFRGEETQYF; cdr3_nt: TGTGCCAGCAGCTTTCGGGGGGAAGAGACCCAGTACTTC